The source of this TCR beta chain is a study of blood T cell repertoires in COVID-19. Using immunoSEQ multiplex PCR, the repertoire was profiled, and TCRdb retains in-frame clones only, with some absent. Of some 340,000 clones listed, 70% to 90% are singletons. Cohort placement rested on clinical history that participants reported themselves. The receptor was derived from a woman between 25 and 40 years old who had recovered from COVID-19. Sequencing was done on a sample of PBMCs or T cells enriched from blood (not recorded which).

CDR3 sequence (DNA): TGCGCCAGCAGCCAAACCCGGACAGGGGGAGTAAGTCTGGGAAACACCATATATTTT. This gives the protein CASSQTRTGGVSLGNTIYF. The chain links TRBV4-3 to TRBJ1-3, with 10 bases lining up with TRBD1. From germline, CDR1 is LGHNA and CDR2 YSLEER. CDR3 length equals 19 residues. Trimming removed 2 bases from V and 4 bases from J; junction bases left unmatched: 14.